This paragraph reports one TCR beta chain. Its antigen is not known. The CDR3 covers 13 residues. Germline lookup yields CDR1 SGHTA and CDR2 FQGNSA. Trimming left V 6 bases short and J 3 bases short, with 11 bases between. These data originate in a study of blood T cells in healthy people across ages. Study-wide points: Getting older went along with TCR beta diversity per million T cells dropping roughly linearly. Estimates drawn from one million T cells were deemed to understate diversity. For the donors, CMV status was unknown and possibly confounded expanded clonotype changes.

Sample-barcoded 5' priming and a J-beta primer mix drove a second PCR of roughly 6 to 12 cycles. Each cDNA molecule was tagged by a template-switch adaptor that had 12 random nucleotides. TCRdb independently ran MiXCR on the 5' RACE reads; one entry per CDR3 protein. The table lists some 1.4 million distinct CDR3 sequences, 40% to 50% of them singletons. The origin of this receptor is a woman aged 18 to 35 in good health. The chain has TRBV7-2 and TRBJ1-1; D unclear. Sequencing was carried out using blood. The CDR3 nucleotides read TGTGCCAGCAGTGTACAGCAGCACACTGAAGCTTTCTTT. Protein product: CASSVQQHTEAFF.